The 31 T cell receptor beta chains below come from one sample, sequenced in a study of blood T cell repertoires in COVID-19. Repertoires were generated with immunoSEQ multiplex PCR, while TCRdb's copy carries only in-frame clones and drops some. The data hold tens of thousands of clones, with about 85% observed a single time. Sequencing was performed on peripheral blood. Receptor source: a woman of 80 years or more in a cohort sampled during active or convalescent COVID-19.

The genes are TRBV5-1 and TRBJ2-1, with TRBD2 matching 8 bases. V dropped 1 base and J dropped 1; count of bases not matched to a gene: 4. Germline-derived CDR1 and CDR2 are SGHRS and YFSETQ. The CDR3 runs to 16 residues. The CDR3 protein is CASSLMVAGSYNEQFF. The CDR3 coding sequence is TGCGCCAGCAGCTTGATGGTAGCGGGGTCCTACAATGAGCAGTTCTTC.

The V call is TRBV2, the J call TRBJ1-6; 9 bases align to TRBD1. The CDR3 length is 15 residues. Germline lookup yields CDR1 SNHLY and CDR2 FYNNEI. Germline trimming cut 3 bases from V and 8 bases from J; bases unmatched to any gene: 5. CDR3 sequence: CASSDTGGSYSPLHF. The CDR3 coding sequence is TGTGCCAGCAGTGATACAGGGGGCTCTTATTCACCCCTCCACTTT.

J is TRBJ2-3 and V is TRBV9; possibly TRBD2 for D (6 bases). The germline gives CDR1 SGDLS, CDR2 YYNGEE. The V gene lost 4 bases and the J gene lost 5 bases, with 11 bases spanning the gap. CDR3 size: 13 residues. CDR3 DNA: TGTGCCAGCAGCCTCTACGGGGGAGATACGCAGTATTTT. Translation gives CASSLYGGDTQYF. Based on the CDR3 plus reference TRBV9 and TRBJ2-3, the full variable domain is DSGVTQTPKHLITATGQRVTLRCSPRSGDLSVYWYQQSLDQGLQFLIQYYNGEERAKGNILERFSAQQFPDLHSELNLSSLELGDSALYFCASSLYGGDTQYFGPGTRLTVL.

V and J are TRBV6-5 and TRBJ2-5; the match to TRBD2 covers 8 bases. The CDR3 runs 14 residues. Germline trimming cut 2 bases from V and 6 bases from J; bases unmatched to any gene: 5. Germline-derived CDR1 and CDR2 are MNHEY and SVGAGI. CDR3 in amino acids: CASSYQRETQTQYF. The CDR3 DNA follows: TGTGCCAGCAGTTACCAGCGGGAGACGCAGACCCAGTACTTC.

The gene calls are TRBV5-8 and TRBJ1-5; D is possibly TRBD1 (5 bases). The CDR3 extends over 18 amino acids. Germline CDR1 reads SGHTS; CDR2 reads YDEGEE. Trimming left V 0 bases short and J 6 bases short, with 22 bases between. The CDR3 sequence is CASSLGIRQGSVSQPQHF. CDR3 bases: TGTGCCAGCAGCTTGGGGATACGTCAGGGTTCCGTCAGTCAGCCCCAGCATTTT. Supplemented by reference TRBV5-8 and TRBJ1-5, the full variable domain reads EAGVTQSPTHLIKTRGQQATLRCSPISGHTSVYWYQQALGLGLQFLLWYDEGEERNRGNFPPRFSGRQFPNYSSELNVNALELEDSALYLCASSLGIRQGSVSQPQHFGDGTRLSIL.

This clone came up once. This rearrangement joins TRBV10-1 to TRBJ2-5; TRBD1 matches 7 bases. Germline CDR1 WNHNN, CDR2 SYGVQD (reference sequence). V lost 5 bases and J lost 2; bases outside the gene matches: 14. The CDR3 extends over 17 amino acids. The CDR3: CASSSRTGTDPQETQYF. The DNA of the CDR3 is TGCGCCAGCAGTTCTCGGACCGGGACAGACCCTCAAGAGACCCAGTACTTC.

The chain employs TRBV7-2 and TRBJ1-1; maybe TRBD1 (5 bases). Germline values: CDR1 SGHTA, CDR2 FQGNSA. Deletions cut 1 base from V and 0 bases from J, with 15 bases between. This CDR3 has 17 residues. CDR3 sequence reads: CASSLGQGGIMNTEAFF. The CDR3 DNA reads as TGTGCCAGCAGCTTAGGGCAGGGTGGGATAATGAACACTGAAGCTTTCTTT.

V is TRBV24-1 and J is TRBJ1-5; D ambiguous. Trimming took off 5 bases at V and 3 bases at J, with 10 bases between the two ends. The CDR3 extends over 14 amino acids. The germline V gene has CDR1 KGHDR and CDR2 SFDVKD. This CDR3 is CATSAGTHNQPQHF. The CDR3 DNA reads TGTGCCACCAGTGCGGGAACTCACAATCAGCCCCAGCATTTT.

The rearrangement links TRBV5-1 to TRBJ1-4; 7 bases fit TRBD1. Trimming removed 2 bases from V and 8 bases from J; junction bases left unmatched: 6. This CDR3 contains 14 residues. Germline values: CDR1 SGHRS, CDR2 YFSETQ. The CDR3 reads CASSFTGVREKLFF. As DNA, the CDR3 is TGCGCCAGCAGCTTTACAGGGGTTCGGGAAAAACTGTTTTTT.

The gene calls are TRBV10-1 and TRBJ2-3; possible D gene TRBD1, 5 bases. CDR3 size: 15 residues. Trimming removed 3 bases from V and 0 bases from J, with 10 bases in between. From germline, CDR1 is WNHNN and CDR2 SYGVQD (reference sequence). The CDR3 is CASSDRVSSTDTQYF. The CDR3 nucleotides are TGCGCCAGCAGTGACAGGGTCTCTAGCACAGATACGCAGTATTTT.

The chain recombines TRBV5-1 with TRBJ2-3; tentatively, D is TRBD2 (5 bases). The CDR3 totals 14 residues. Germline loops: CDR1 SGHRS, CDR2 YFSETQ. V was pared by 4 bases and J by 3 bases, with 12 bases between. The CDR3 DNA sequence: TGCGCCAGCAGCCTCGGGCCGGGGACAGATACGCAGTATTTT. Translating gives CASSLGPGTDTQYF. The whole variable domain, filled in from reference TRBV5-1 and TRBJ2-3, reads KAGVTQTPRYLIKTRGQQVTLSCSPISGHRSVSWYQQTPGQGLQFLFEYFSETQRNKGNFPGRFSGRQFSNSRSEMNVSTLELGDSALYLCASSLGPGTDTQYFGPGTRLTVL.

This clone was found a few times. V gene TRBV9 combines with J gene TRBJ1-1; tentative D call: TRBD1 (6 bases). V lost 4 bases and J 4 bases, leaving 14 bases between the germline ends. This CDR3 has 14 residues. Germline loops: CDR1 SGDLS, CDR2 YYNGEE. Written as DNA, the CDR3 is TGTGCCAGCAGCCCTGGACAGTTCATCACTGAAGCTTTCTTT. It specifies CASSPGQFITEAFF.

This chain uses TRBV10-1 with TRBJ2-7; possibly TRBD1 for D (5 bases). The CDR3 length is 13 residues. Trimming removed 6 bases at V and 1 base at J, with 10 bases between. Looked up from germline, CDR1 is WNHNN and CDR2 is SYGVQD (reference sequence). Here the CDR3 reads CASSPGWSYEQYF. CDR3 in DNA: TGCGCCAGCAGCCCAGGGTGGTCCTACGAGCAGTACTTC.

This rearrangement joins TRBV9 to TRBJ2-1, with 10 bases identical to TRBD2. This CDR3 is built from 15 residues. Germline CDR1 SGDLS, CDR2 YYNGEE. V was clipped by 4 bases and J by 1 base; unmatched bases: 2. CDR3 protein: CASSQTSGSYNEQFF. The CDR3 coding sequence is TGTGCCAGCAGCCAGACTAGCGGGTCCTACAATGAGCAGTTCTTC.

J is TRBJ2-4 and V is TRBV7-8; D is uncertain. There are 14 residues in the CDR3. Germline V gene data show CDR1 as SGHVS and CDR2 as FQNEAQ. The ends were cut back, 0 bases at V and 1 base at J, with 4 bases in the middle. CDR3 amino acids: CASSLAMAKNIQYF. CDR3 nucleotide sequence: TGTGCCAGCAGCTTAGCCATGGCCAAAAACATTCAGTACTTC.

This chain joins TRBV6-6 and TRBJ2-6, with D tentatively TRBD1 (5 bases). Germline CDR1 MNHNY, CDR2 SVGAGI (reference sequence). The CDR3 covers 15 residues. V lost 6 bases, J lost 0 bases, and 9 bases lay in between. The CDR3 reads CASRDRFSGANVLTF. Here the CDR3 DNA reads TGTGCCAGCAGAGACAGATTCTCTGGGGCCAACGTCCTGACTTTC.

The V and J genes are TRBV5-1 and TRBJ2-7; perhaps TRBD1 as D (5 bases). Deletions cut 4 bases from V and 3 bases from J, with 17 bases between. The CDR3 runs to 15 residues. Germline V gives CDR1 SGHRS, CDR2 YFSETQ. The CDR3 sequence: CASSPQGIWGYEQYF. CDR3 in DNA: TGCGCCAGCAGCCCTCAGGGTATTTGGGGCTACGAGCAGTACTTC.

The rearrangement links TRBV5-6 to TRBJ2-5; the match to TRBD2 covers 8 bases. The ends lost 5 bases at V and 8 bases at J; junction bases unmatched: 11. Germline loops: CDR1 SGHDT, CDR2 YYEEEE. The CDR3 consists of 14 residues. CDR3 in amino acids: CASSSRGGLGTQYF. The CDR3 bases are TGTGCCAGCAGTTCCCGGGGGGGCCTAGGTACCCAGTACTTC.

Comments on this clone: Other DNA variants within this sample encode the same CDR3. The chain links TRBV18 to TRBJ1-2; D perhaps matches TRBD1 (6 bases). Germline lookup yields CDR1 KGHSH and CDR2 LQKENI. This CDR3 is built from 14 residues. Trimming took 2 bases from V and 6 from J, leaving 13 bases between them. The CDR3 reads CASSPSAGGDGYTF. In nucleotides, the CDR3 is TGTGCCAGCTCACCATCAGCGGGGGGCGATGGCTACACCTTC.

The chain links TRBV27 to TRBJ1-2; the D is unclear. Germline-derived CDR1 and CDR2 are MNHEY and SMNVEV (reference sequence). The CDR3 runs 12 residues. V lost 8 bases, J lost 9 bases, and 16 bases lay in between. The CDR3 nucleotides are TGTGCCAGCTTGGCCCCCGGCGGGAGCTACACCTTC. The encoded protein is CASLAPGGSYTF.

V and J are TRBV4-1 and TRBJ1-4; D might be TRBD1 (5 bases). The length of the CDR3 is 15 residues. Germline-derived CDR1 and CDR2 are MGHRA and YSYEKL. Trimming stripped 1 base from V and 3 bases from J, with 9 bases between. Here the CDR3 DNA reads TGCGCCAGCAGCCAAGTAATAGGGGCTAATGAAAAACTGTTTTTT. Translated: CASSQVIGANEKLFF.

J is TRBJ2-7 and V is TRBV28, with 12 bases that match TRBD1. This CDR3 contains 16 residues. The V gene's germline CDR1 is MDHEN and CDR2 SYDVKM. The ends lost 6 bases at V and 6 bases at J; junction bases unmatched: 12. Here the CDR3 reads CASRIPGGTGGFEQYF. CDR3 nucleotide sequence: TGTGCCAGCAGAATCCCTGGTGGGACAGGGGGCTTCGAGCAGTACTTC.

The V call is TRBV3-1 (or the pseudogene TRBV3-2), the J call TRBJ2-1, with 7 bases matching TRBD1. After removal of 1 base from V and 8 bases from J, the junction contained 14 bases not matched to a gene. The CDR3 covers 17 residues. Germline CDR1 is LGHDT and CDR2 is YNNKEL (reference sequence). The CDR3 region is CASSQVKRRQGADEQFF. In DNA form, the CDR3 reads TGTGCCAGCAGCCAAGTGAAAAGGAGACAGGGTGCGGATGAGCAGTTCTTC.

This clone was found once. This rearrangement joins TRBV4-2 to TRBJ2-1; TRBD2 aligns across 11 bases. Germline values: CDR1 LGHNA, CDR2 YNFKEQ. The CDR3 extends over 15 amino acids. Losses at the gene ends were 6 bases for V and 4 bases for J; bases not matched to a gene: 5. This CDR3 is CASRLAGGPYNEQFF. For the CDR3, the DNA is TGTGCCAGCAGGCTAGCGGGGGGACCTTACAATGAGCAGTTCTTC.

This rearrangement joins TRBV4-2 to TRBJ1-2; TRBD1 matches at 7 bases. The germline CDR1 and CDR2 sequences are LGHNA and YNFKEQ. The V gene end was trimmed by 2 bases and the J gene end by 5 bases; junction bases not matched to a gene: 11. This CDR3 comprises 16 residues. The CDR3 DNA reads TGTGCCAGCAGCCAAAATTTGGTAGGGGGCCCGTATGGCTACACCTTC. As protein: CASSQNLVGGPYGYTF.

The chain employs TRBV5-1 and TRBJ2-3, with 14 bases lining up with TRBD2. Unmatched junction bases numbered 5, after V lost 7 bases and J lost 4 bases. Germline-derived CDR1 and CDR2 are SGHRS and YFSETQ. The CDR3 contains 15 residues. DNA for the CDR3: TGCGCCAGCTCGGGACTAGCGGGAGCACCAGATACGCAGTATTTT. Protein product: CASSGLAGAPDTQYF.

This chain's CDR3 is CASSPPLGQGEVAFF. The CDR3 coding sequence is TGTGCCAGCAGCCCTCCCCTGGGACAGGGTGAGGTAGCTTTCTTT. This rearrangement joins TRBV6-2 or TRBV6-3 to TRBJ1-1; the match to TRBD1 covers 9 bases. Germline V gene sequence: CDR1 MNHEY, CDR2 SVGEGT. The CDR3 sequence is 15 residues long. After removal of 6 bases from V and 10 bases from J, the junction contained 15 bases not matched to a gene.

This sequence joins TRBV19 and TRBJ1-4; no clear D. The CDR3 extends over 14 amino acids. Trimming removed 5 bases at V and 5 bases at J, with 12 bases between. The V gene's germline CDR1 is LNHDA and CDR2 SQIVND (reference sequence). The chain's CDR3 is CASSDSGMNEKLFF. DNA of the CDR3: TGTGCCAGTAGTGATTCGGGGATGAATGAAAAACTGTTTTTT.

This chain joins TRBV19 and TRBJ1-2; TRBD1 aligns across 7 bases. V shed 5 bases and J 0 bases; nucleotides not matched to a gene: 6. The germline CDR1 and CDR2 sequences are LNHDA and SQIVND (reference sequence). The CDR3 has 15 residues. The CDR3 loop is CASSREGQPNYGYTF. The CDR3 DNA sequence: TGTGCCAGTAGTCGAGAGGGACAGCCTAACTATGGCTACACCTTC.

The chain links TRBV7-9 to TRBJ1-3; D not certain. Germline V lookup: CDR1 SEHNR, CDR2 FQNEAQ (reference sequence). This CDR3 has 13 residues. The ends were cut back, 1 base at V and 4 bases at J, with 5 bases in the middle. The CDR3 spells CASSLELGNTIYF. Here the CDR3 DNA reads TGTGCCAGCAGCTTAGAATTAGGAAACACCATATATTTT.

The chain carries TRBV18 and TRBJ1-1; D gene uncertain. This CDR3 region has 16 residues. Trimming removed 5 bases from V and 4 bases from J, with 20 bases in between. The germline gives CDR1 KGHSH, CDR2 LQKENI. The DNA for the CDR3 is TGTGCCAGCTCATACCGGGCCGGAGGTTACAGCACTGAAGCTTTCTTT. Protein product: CASSYRAGGYSTEAFF.